Listed below are T cell receptor beta chains from one sample, sequenced in a study of vaccination and CD4 T cells after COVID-19. TCRdb independently ran MiXCR on the PCR reads; one entry per CDR3 protein. Of roughly 20,000 distinct CDR3 sequences in the sample, around 45% were seen once. Their antigens remain unidentified. The source was CD4+ T cells from blood, cultured in vitro, collected after SARS-CoV-2 vaccination. These receptors came from a human donor who had recovered from COVID-19. CDR3s include the opening cysteine and the closing phenylalanine or tryptophan. The D gene is left open where the match is weak. Expanded clones get a size class; other rows say once, few or many, or leave the size out.

clone_size,d_call,j_call,v_call,cdr3_aa,cdr3_nt
.,TRBD2,TRBJ2-3,TRBV19,CASSISLADYTQYF,TGTGCCAGTAGTATAAGTCTAGCGGATTATACGCAGTATTTT
.,.,TRBJ1-1,TRBV7-8,CASSLLLGGGGTEAFF,TGTGCCAGCAGCTTACTCTTAGGGGGGGGTGGAACTGAAGCTTTCTTT
.,.,TRBJ2-2,TRBV7-3,CASSPYPGQGGTGELFF,TGTGCCAGCAGCCCCTACCCCGGCCAAGGAGGTACCGGGGAGCTGTTTTTT
.,.,TRBJ2-2,TRBV7-8,CASKLDGTGELFF,TGTGCCAGCAAACTGGACGGAACCGGGGAGCTGTTTTTT
.,TRBD1,TRBJ2-7,TRBV12-3/TRBV12-4,CASSRDRVSYEQYF,TGTGCCAGCAGTCGAGACAGGGTCTCCTACGAGCAGTACTTC
.,.,TRBJ2-5,TRBV30,CAWSRAREQETQYF,TGTGCCTGGAGTAGGGCCAGGGAACAAGAGACCCAGTACTTC
.,.,TRBJ2-5,TRBV11-3,CASSLAVEETQYF,TGTGCCAGCAGCTTAGCCGTCGAAGAGACCCAGTACTTC
.,TRBD1,TRBJ1-1,TRBV6-1,CASSQGAIEAFF,TGTGCCAGTTCACAGGGGGCCATTGAAGCTTTCTTT
medium-sized,.,TRBJ1-2,TRBV6-1,CASRAGTFGYTF,TGTGCCAGCAGGGCGGGGACTTTCGGCTACACCTTC
.,.,TRBJ1-1,TRBV19,CASNRLWDTEAFF,TGTGCCAGTAATCGGCTATGGGACACTGAAGCTTTCTTT
few,.,TRBJ2-3,TRBV20-1,CSARRDSRVDTQYF,TGCAGTGCTCGCCGGGACTCCAGGGTAGATACGCAGTATTTT
.,.,TRBJ2-2,TRBV6-5,CASSSDRPRANTGELFF,TGTGCCAGCAGTTCCGACAGGCCGCGGGCGAACACCGGGGAGCTGTTTTTT
few,.,TRBJ1-4,TRBV20-1,CSASRAGDTNEKLFF,TGCAGTGCTAGTCGGGCAGGGGACACTAATGAAAAACTGTTTTTT
.,.,TRBJ1-1,TRBV7-2,CASSLGPKAFF,TGTGCCAGCAGCTTAGGACCGAAAGCTTTCTTT